A single sample gave rise to the 26 T cell receptor beta chains below, sequenced in a study of T cell responses to AZD1222 COVID-19 vaccine (dated by TCRdb to the early 2020s). The method was the immunoSEQ multiplex PCR assay. The immuneACCESS repertoire file appears here via TCRdb, limited to in-frame rearrangements. These files lack a portion of the clones; in checked studies, under half of the deficit traces to unresolved V genes, and the cause of the others is not known. The sample table contains 150,000 to 200,000 clones; only one count was recorded for 90% to 95% of them. The ten largest clones add up to under 6% of the sample. The meaning of the sample's time point label: about 28 days (+/-7) after the second vaccine dose. The specimen was peripheral blood, collected 28 days after the second AZD1222 dose. The origin of the receptors is an adult who received the AZD1222 COVID-19 vaccine.

V and J are TRBV30 and TRBJ1-2, with D unresolved. CDR1 is GTSNPN and CDR2 is SVGIG in the germline V gene (reference sequence). This CDR3 region has 11 residues. V shed 0 bases and J shed 8 bases, with 7 bases lying between them. The CDR3 nucleotides read TGTGCCTGGAGTGTAGGGTCCGGCTACACCTTC. Translated, it gives CAWSVGSGYTF.

V and J are TRBV27 and TRBJ1-1; maybe TRBD1 (5 bases). Trimming took off 5 bases at V and 1 base at J, with 17 bases between the two ends. CDR3 length: 16 residues. Per the germline V gene, CDR1 is MNHEY and CDR2 is SMNVEV (reference sequence). The CDR3 is CASSRNPGTANTEAFF. CDR3 bases: TGTGCCAGCAGTCGAAACCCAGGGACGGCGAACACTGAAGCTTTCTTT.

The rearrangement links TRBV5-6 to TRBJ2-7, with D maybe TRBD2 (5 bases). Germline CDR1 reads SGHDT; CDR2 reads YYEEEE. The germline V and J ends were trimmed by 0 bases and 2 bases, with 15 bases remaining between them. This CDR3 is built from 16 residues. CDR3 DNA: TGTGCCAGCAGCTTGGGTGTGGGAGCGGACCCCTACGAGCAGTACTTC. This codes for CASSLGVGADPYEQYF.

The rearrangement uses TRBV6-5 and TRBJ1-2, with 9 bases lining up with TRBD1. CDR1 is MNHEY, CDR2 SVGAGI, per germline. Trimming cost V 5 bases and J 4 bases; bases outside gene matches: 8. This CDR3 has 15 amino acids. The CDR3: CASSPRTGVGYGYTF. In nucleotides, the CDR3 is TGTGCCAGCAGTCCCCGGACAGGGGTCGGCTATGGCTACACCTTC.

The rearrangement links TRBV4-1 to TRBJ1-6; D is unclear. V was pared by 5 bases and J by 9 bases, with 11 bases between. CDR1 and CDR2 (germline): MGHRA, YSYEKL. The CDR3 runs 13 residues. The CDR3 here is CASSTHPISPLHF. Written as DNA, the CDR3 is TGCGCCAGCAGCACACACCCCATTTCACCCCTCCACTTT.

This chain uses TRBV3-1 (or the pseudogene TRBV3-2) with TRBJ2-1; TRBD1 agrees at 8 bases. From germline, CDR1 is LGHDT and CDR2 YNNKEL (reference sequence). The CDR3 sequence is 16 residues long. Germline trimming cut 4 bases from V and 2 bases from J; bases unmatched to any gene: 7. This CDR3 is CASSRDRDRTYNEQFF. CDR3 DNA sequence: TGTGCCAGCAGCCGTGACCGGGACAGGACCTACAATGAGCAGTTCTTC.

The chain couples TRBV6-2 or TRBV6-3 to TRBJ1-6; D unclear. Germline values: CDR1 MNHEY, CDR2 SVGEGT. V shed 2 bases and J shed 7 bases, with 15 bases lying between them. This CDR3 spans 16 amino acids. CDR3 in DNA: TGTGCCAGCAGTTACGGGAGGCTCAAAGGGAATTCACCCCTCCACTTT. It encodes CASSYGRLKGNSPLHF.

The V gene is TRBV29-1, the J gene TRBJ2-1; D uncertain. The ends were cut back, 6 bases at V and 5 bases at J, with 11 bases in the middle. CDR1 and CDR2 (germline): SQVTM, ANQGSEA. This CDR3 region has 12 residues. The CDR3, as DNA: TGCAGCGTGGATACACATAACAATGAGCAGTTCTTC. It translates to CSVDTHNNEQFF.

This chain joins TRBV4-1 and TRBJ2-7; 7 positions match TRBD1. The CDR3 covers 14 residues. The V gene's germline CDR1 is MGHRA and CDR2 YSYEKL. Trimming cost V 2 bases and J 3 bases; bases outside gene matches: 4. CDR3 bases: TGCGCCAGCAGCCAACGCCAGGGGGTCTACGAGCAGTACTTC. The encoded protein is CASSQRQGVYEQYF.

The chain links TRBV19 to TRBJ2-1; the D gene is possibly TRBD2 (6 bases). Germline loops: CDR1 LNHDA, CDR2 SQIVND (reference sequence). This CDR3 contains 16 residues. The V and J ends lost 5 bases and 8 bases respectively, with 22 bases between them. The CDR3 spells CASSAPGLAPRDEQFF. In DNA, the CDR3 is TGTGCCAGTAGTGCCCCTGGGCTAGCGCCACGGGATGAGCAGTTCTTC.

This clone is a singleton in its sample. This chain joins TRBV3-1 (or the pseudogene TRBV3-2) and TRBJ1-5, with no clear D. Trimming removed 6 bases at V and 5 bases at J, with 11 bases between. This CDR3 region has 13 residues. The germline V gene has CDR1 LGHDT and CDR2 YNNKEL (reference sequence). As DNA, the CDR3 is TGTGCCAGCAGTCCCACCTTCGATCAGCCCCAGCATTTT. Protein product: CASSPTFDQPQHF.

Here the CDR3 DNA reads TGTGCCAGTAGTATAATGTCCAGCTTGAACACTGAAGCTTTCTTT. Its translation: CASSIMSSLNTEAFF. V gene TRBV19 combines with J gene TRBJ1-1, with no clear D. Per the germline V gene, CDR1 is LNHDA and CDR2 is SQIVND (reference sequence). The V gene lost 2 bases and the J gene lost 0 bases, with 10 bases spanning the gap. This CDR3 has 15 amino acids.

The chain carries TRBV7-3 and TRBJ2-5; 7 bases fit TRBD1. The ends lost 7 bases at V and 5 bases at J; junction bases unmatched: 1. Germline lookup yields CDR1 SGHTA and CDR2 FQGTGA. The CDR3 consists of 11 residues. The chain's CDR3 is CASTRGETQYF. The DNA for the CDR3 is TGTGCCAGCACCAGGGGGGAGACCCAGTACTTC.

This clone occurred once. DNA for the CDR3: TGCGCCAGCAGCCCGTCCGGGACTAGCGGGAGGGATACGCAGTATTTT. Its protein is CASSPSGTSGRDTQYF. This chain uses TRBV4-1 with TRBJ2-3; 15 nucleotides match TRBD2. Germline assignment: CDR1 MGHRA and CDR2 YSYEKL. V dropped 4 bases and J dropped 6; count of bases not matched to a gene: 5. The CDR3 spans 16 residues.

The chain carries TRBV6-6 and TRBJ1-1, with D possibly matching TRBD1 (6 bases). V was trimmed by 5 bases and J by 4 bases, leaving 17 bases between them. Germline CDR1 and CDR2: MNHNY and SVGAGI (reference sequence). This CDR3 comprises 15 residues. DNA of the CDR3: TGTGCCAGCAGTAATCACCAGGGGACCCTCACTGAAGCTTTCTTT. Translating gives CASSNHQGTLTEAFF.

This sequence joins TRBV30 and TRBJ2-1; the D is unclear. V dropped 2 bases and J dropped 4 bases, with 6 bases sitting between them. CDR3 size: 12 residues. Germline CDR1 GTSNPN, CDR2 SVGIG (reference sequence). The CDR3 DNA sequence: TGTGCCTGGAGTAAAGGGTACAATGAGCAGTTCTTC. Amino acids: CAWSKGYNEQFF.

The chain links TRBV29-1 to TRBJ1-2, with D uncertain. CDR3 length: 13 amino acids. Germline CDR1 reads SQVTM; CDR2 reads ANQGSEA. V dropped 3 bases and J dropped 3 bases, with 11 bases sitting between them. The CDR3, as DNA: TGCAGCGTTGAGGGTGGGCAGGACTATGGCTACACCTTC. It encodes CSVEGGQDYGYTF.

V and J are TRBV30 and TRBJ1-1; possible D gene TRBD1, 6 bases. Per the germline V gene, CDR1 is GTSNPN and CDR2 is SVGIG (reference sequence). This CDR3 comprises 13 residues. The ends were cut back, 4 bases at V and 3 bases at J, with 12 bases in the middle. The CDR3 sequence is CAWMGGRHTEAFF. The CDR3 nucleotides read TGTGCCTGGATGGGGGGGCGGCACACTGAAGCTTTCTTT.

This chain uses TRBV7-8 with TRBJ1-2; D is undetermined. Germline CDR1 SGHVS, CDR2 FQNEAQ. This CDR3 comprises 15 residues. The V and J ends lost 4 bases and 0 bases respectively, with 12 bases between them. This CDR3 is CASSSGPGTNYGYTF. The CDR3, as DNA: TGTGCCAGCAGCTCCGGGCCAGGAACTAACTATGGCTACACCTTC.

The sample holds one count of this clone. This rearrangement joins TRBV7-9 to TRBJ2-7; TRBD2 agrees at 13 bases. CDR1 and CDR2 from the germline V gene are SEHNR and FQNEAQ (reference sequence). J was trimmed by 2 bases and V by 1 base; bases with no gene match: 2. The CDR3 sequence is 16 residues long. The CDR3 DNA reads as TGTGCCAGCAGCTTAGGGGGACTAGCGGGACCCTACGAGCAGTACTTC. It is translated as CASSLGGLAGPYEQYF.

This chain uses TRBV29-1 with TRBJ1-1, with D perhaps TRBD1 (6 bases). Trimming cost V 7 bases and J 0 bases, with 15 bases left between them. The CDR3 has 14 amino acids. Germline CDR1 is SQVTM and CDR2 is ANQGSEA. The DNA of the CDR3 is TGCAGCGCTACCACGACAGGAGTGAACACTGAAGCTTTCTTT. The encoded protein is CSATTTGVNTEAFF.

This chain joins TRBV6-5 and TRBJ1-3; D not certain. The CDR3 is 14 amino acids. Germline V gene sequence: CDR1 MNHEY, CDR2 SVGAGI. The V and J ends lost 0 bases and 4 bases respectively, with 7 bases between them. CDR3 nucleotide sequence: TGTGCCAGCAGTTACTCAGGGCTCGGAAACACCATATATTTT. This sequence encodes CASSYSGLGNTIYF.

This clone was observed a single time. The chain combines TRBV11-2 with TRBJ1-2; D is ambiguous. The CDR3 loop spans 13 amino acids. Germline values: CDR1 SGHAT, CDR2 FQNNGV. V was clipped by 3 bases and J by 4 bases, with 9 bases between them. The CDR3 nucleotides read TGTGCCAGCAGCTTCAGCTCCTCCTATGGCTACACCTTC. This encodes CASSFSSSYGYTF.

V gene TRBV12-3 or TRBV12-4 combines with J gene TRBJ2-7; no firm D call. This CDR3 is built from 12 residues. V lost 6 bases and J lost 6, with 12 bases in between. The CDR3 region is CASSLGEAEQYF. DNA for the CDR3: TGTGCCAGCAGCTTGGGTGAAGCCGAGCAGTACTTC.

This CDR3 is CASSLDTGSIYEQYF. The CDR3 nucleotides are TGCGCCAGCAGCTTGGACACAGGGTCCATCTACGAGCAGTACTTC. V is TRBV5-1 and J is TRBJ2-7, with D possibly matching TRBD1 (6 bases). Germline V CDR1 and CDR2: SGHRS, YFSETQ. CDR3 length: 15 amino acids. The ends were cut back, 0 bases at V and 3 bases at J, with 13 bases in the middle.

The CDR3 nucleotides are TGTGCCAGCAGCTTCCGGGGGGGAAGGAGTACTAATGAAAAACTGTTTTTT. Its protein product is CASSFRGGRSTNEKLFF. The genes are TRBV7-2 and TRBJ1-4; D is perhaps TRBD1 (5 bases). The length of the CDR3 is 17 residues. Germline V gene lookup returns CDR1 SGHTA and CDR2 FQGNSA. V was clipped by 3 bases and J by 2 bases, with 16 bases between them.